This TCR beta chain was profiled in a study of T cells after yellow fever vaccination. Study-level points and caveats: Post-booster repertoires contained most primary-vaccination clones again (roughly 97% CD4, roughly 91% CD8). A secondary response was less intense yet reached its peak sooner, at day 5 versus 15.

V lost 4 bases and J lost 5; bases outside the gene matches: 8. From germline, CDR1 is MNHEY and CDR2 SVGAGI. The CDR3 length is 15 residues. TCRdb processed the 5' RACE reads anew with MiXCR; each CDR3 protein has one entry. The table records approximately 510,000 distinct CDR3 sequences, 20% to 25% of them present only once. This clonotype was detected many times. Its target is unknown. The chain couples TRBV6-5 to TRBJ2-1; 7 nucleotides line up with TRBD2. The TCR sequence derives from a man aged 18 to 35 who received the YFV17D yellow fever vaccine. The sequences come from PBMCs, collected about 20 days after the first yellow fever vaccination. The CDR3 DNA reads TGTGCCAGCAGTTGGGGGGTAGCGGGCCACAATGAGCAGTTCTTC. It codes for CASSWGVAGHNEQFF.